Each of the 32 T cell receptor beta chains below was sequenced from the same sample in a study of Tregs in tolerant kidney transplant recipients. Related graft donors supplied nonmyeloablative bone marrow transplants, and mixed chimerism was transient. The data were produced by immunoSEQ multiplex PCR, yet TCRdb's version contains in-frame clones alone and is incomplete. The profile shows more than 70,000 clones, more than 85% of them singletons. Here the sequenced sample was CD4+ T cells from blood (PBMCs), taken 24 months after the transplant. Source of these receptors: a human patient who received a combined kidney and bone marrow transplant. Some T cells may originate from the graft donor.

The CDR3 protein is CASSQDVGGPYEQYF. The DNA of the CDR3 is TGTGCCAGCAGCCAAGATGTAGGGGGCCCCTACGAGCAGTACTTC. This sequence joins TRBV4-2 and TRBJ2-7; TRBD1 aligns across 7 bases. After removal of 0 bases from V and 2 bases from J, the junction contained 4 bases not matched to a gene. Germline loops: CDR1 LGHNA, CDR2 YNFKEQ. There are 15 residues in the CDR3.

This chain joins TRBV10-3 and TRBJ2-1, with 10 bases that match TRBD2. V gave up 8 bases and J gave up 3 bases; unmatched junction bases: 4. CDR1 ENHRY and CDR2 SYGVKD come from the germline V gene. This CDR3 has 14 amino acids. CDR3 in amino acids: CAIGRTSGYNEQFF. CDR3 nucleotide sequence: TGTGCCATCGGACGGACTAGCGGCTACAATGAGCAGTTCTTC.

This clone was recorded only once. Written as DNA, the CDR3 is TGCGCCAGCAGCCCCGGGACTAGCGGGATCCTGAACACCGGGGAGCTGTTTTTT. Translated, it gives CASSPGTSGILNTGELFF. V is TRBV5-1 and J is TRBJ2-2; TRBD2 agrees at 13 bases. Germline CDR1 and CDR2: SGHRS and YFSETQ. The CDR3 spans 18 residues. V shed 4 bases, J shed 1 base, and the junction held 7 bases outside the gene matches.

This sequence joins TRBV7-2 and TRBJ1-3; TRBD1 is a possible D gene (6 bases). The germline V gene has CDR1 SGHTA and CDR2 FQGNSA. CDR3 length equals 17 residues. Trimming stripped 3 bases from V and 0 bases from J, with 15 bases between. The CDR3 bases are TGTGCCAGCAGCTTTCGTGGTGGACAGAGCTCTGGAAACACCATATATTTT. Translation gives CASSFRGGQSSGNTIYF.

The CDR3 spells CASSTGGGGTDTQYF. The CDR3 DNA reads TGTGCCAGCAGTACGGGAGGAGGTGGTACAGATACGCAGTATTTT. This chain joins TRBV6-5 and TRBJ2-3, with TRBD2 identical over 7 bases. Germline trimming cut 5 bases from V and 3 bases from J; bases unmatched to any gene: 8. Germline V gene data show CDR1 as MNHEY and CDR2 as SVGAGI. This CDR3 is built from 15 residues.

The chain recombines TRBV15 with TRBJ2-1, with TRBD2 identical over 12 bases. The CDR3 sequence is 18 residues long. Germline CDR1 is LNHNV and CDR2 is YYDKDF (reference sequence). The V gene end was trimmed by 4 bases and the J gene end by 8 bases; junction bases not matched to a gene: 15. For the CDR3, the DNA is TGTGCCACCAGCACCCTCGGACTAGCGGGGACCCTCGAGGATGAGCAGTTCTTC. Encoded protein: CATSTLGLAGTLEDEQFF.

The chain uses TRBV7-6 and TRBJ1-2; D possibly corresponds to TRBD1 (5 bases). Trimming stripped 1 base from V and 4 bases from J, with 10 bases between. The CDR3 is made up of 14 amino acids. From germline, CDR1 is SGHVS and CDR2 FNYEAQ. The CDR3 sequence is CASSLDQGAYGYTF. Written as DNA, the CDR3 is TGTGCCAGCAGCTTAGATCAGGGCGCCTATGGCTACACCTTC.

The chain recombines TRBV4-2 with TRBJ1-4; possibly TRBD1 for D (6 bases). The germline CDR1 and CDR2 sequences are LGHNA and YNFKEQ. The CDR3 covers 14 residues. V was clipped by 3 bases and J by 7 bases, with 12 bases between them. CDR3 amino acids: CASSQGGAGEKLFF. The CDR3 DNA sequence: TGTGCCAGCAGCCAGGGGGGGGCAGGTGAAAAACTGTTTTTT.

This clone is a singleton in its sample. V and J are TRBV7-3 and TRBJ2-2, with TRBD1 matching over 7 bases. V was pared by 2 bases and J by 5 bases, with 8 bases of the junction left unmatched. CDR1 and CDR2 from the germline V gene are SGHTA and FQGTGA. The CDR3 loop spans 16 amino acids. CDR3 amino acids: CASSLVGGTATGELFF. The CDR3 region has the DNA TGTGCCAGCAGCTTAGTCGGTGGGACAGCGACCGGGGAGCTGTTTTTT.

This chain uses TRBV7-2 with TRBJ1-4; D may be TRBD1 (6 bases). The V end lost 5 bases, the J end lost 4 bases, and 17 bases lay between the germline ends. The CDR3 has 16 amino acids. Germline V gives CDR1 SGHTA, CDR2 FQGNSA. DNA for the CDR3: TGTGCCAGCAGCGCAGACAGGTTGCGACATAATGAAAAACTGTTTTTT. This encodes CASSADRLRHNEKLFF.

The chain links TRBV6-1 to TRBJ2-5; TRBD2 is a possible D gene (7 bases). CDR3 length: 13 residues. Germline V gives CDR1 MNHNS, CDR2 SASEGT. V gave up 5 bases and J gave up 5 bases, with 12 bases separating them. The CDR3 region has the DNA TGTGCCAGCAGTCGGGGGGCGTGGGAGACCCAGTACTTC. Encoded protein: CASSRGAWETQYF.

The chain carries TRBV7-2 and TRBJ2-7, with a weak D call TRBD2 (5 bases). The germline V gene has CDR1 SGHTA and CDR2 FQGNSA. The CDR3 is 15 amino acids. With 4 bases removed from V and 0 bases from J, the gap between germline ends came to 13 bases. The chain's CDR3 is CASSSLRGSSYEQYF. CDR3 nucleotides: TGTGCCAGCAGCTCTCTGAGAGGGTCCTCCTACGAGCAGTACTTC.

The chain uses TRBV5-1 and TRBJ2-5, with 10 bases aligning to TRBD2. Unmatched junction bases numbered 7, after V lost 0 bases and J lost 5 bases. The CDR3 length is 16 residues. Per germline, CDR1 SGHRS and CDR2 YFSETQ. CDR3 loop: CASSLEVAGGRETQYF. Written as DNA, the CDR3 is TGCGCCAGCAGCTTGGAAGTAGCGGGGGGAAGGGAGACCCAGTACTTC.

Here the CDR3 reads CASSYRVNTEAFF. CDR3 nucleotide sequence: TGTGCCAGCAGTTACAGGGTGAACACTGAAGCTTTCTTT. This chain connects TRBV27 to TRBJ1-1; D perhaps matches TRBD1 (6 bases). Looked up from germline, CDR1 is MNHEY and CDR2 is SMNVEV (reference sequence). V was trimmed by 4 bases and J by 0 bases, leaving 6 bases between them. The CDR3 is 13 residues long.

This sequence joins TRBV7-8 and TRBJ1-3, with D unresolved. The V end lost 5 bases, the J end lost 0 bases, and 8 bases lay between the germline ends. The CDR3 is 14 amino acids. Germline CDR1 and CDR2: SGHVS and FQNEAQ. CDR3 sequence reads: CASSLPSSGNTIYF. CDR3 coding DNA: TGTGCCAGCAGCCTCCCGAGCTCTGGAAACACCATATATTTT. Full variable domain (remainder filled in from reference TRBV7-8 and TRBJ1-3): GAGVSQSPRYKVAKRGQDVALRCDPISGHVSLFWYQQALGQGPEFLTYFQNEAQLDKSGLPSDRFFAERPEGSVSTLKIQRTQQEDSAVYLCASSLPSSGNTIYFGEGSWLTVV.

V is TRBV15 and J is TRBJ1-5; possibly TRBD1 for D (5 bases). V shed 1 base and J shed 5 bases, with 15 bases lying between them. CDR1 LNHNV and CDR2 YYDKDF come from the germline V gene (reference sequence). CDR3 length equals 16 residues. The chain's CDR3 is CATSRGLVGGDQPQHF. CDR3 in DNA: TGTGCCACCAGCAGAGGGCTAGTTGGGGGGGATCAGCCCCAGCATTTT.

The chain links TRBV19 to TRBJ1-1; D uncertain. This CDR3 has 11 residues. Germline V gene data show CDR1 as LNHDA and CDR2 as SQIVND (reference sequence). With 6 bases removed from V and 3 bases from J, the gap between germline ends came to 5 bases. The chain's CDR3 is CASSGDTEAFF. For the CDR3, the DNA is TGTGCCAGTAGCGGGGACACTGAAGCTTTCTTT.

This chain uses TRBV20-1 with TRBJ2-3; D call uncertain. V was shortened by 6 bases and J by 2 bases, with 6 bases between the two germline ends. The CDR3 runs 11 residues. The germline CDR1 and CDR2 sequences are DFQATT and SNEGSKA (reference sequence). The CDR3 is CSALNTDTQYF. The CDR3 DNA reads as TGCAGTGCCCTAAACACAGATACGCAGTATTTT.

The rearrangement links TRBV19 to TRBJ2-7, with 7 bases aligning to TRBD2. The CDR3 runs to 14 residues. Germline loops: CDR1 LNHDA, CDR2 SQIVND (reference sequence). V shed 6 bases, J shed 2 bases, and the junction held 7 bases outside the gene matches. The CDR3 reads CASSRGLAAYEQYF. DNA of the CDR3: TGTGCCAGTAGCCGAGGGCTAGCGGCCTACGAGCAGTACTTC.

V gene TRBV4-3 combines with J gene TRBJ2-7; TRBD2 aligns across 8 bases. This CDR3 has 14 amino acids. Germline V gene data show CDR1 as LGHNA and CDR2 as YSLEER. The junction had 12 bases not matched to a gene; V was cut back by 1 base and J by 13 bases. CDR3 bases: TGCGCCAGCAGCCAAGTAGGGTCAGCGGGAGCCCAATACTTC. As protein: CASSQVGSAGAQYF.

V is TRBV28 and J is TRBJ2-3; 12 bases fit TRBD2. Germline loops: CDR1 MDHEN, CDR2 SYDVKM. Losses at the gene ends were 6 bases for V and 7 bases for J; bases not matched to a gene: 11. The CDR3 extends over 16 amino acids. The CDR3 region is CASRASGGAGENTQYF. The CDR3 nucleotides are TGTGCCAGCAGAGCTAGCGGGGGGGCCGGGGAGAATACGCAGTATTTT.

The chain has TRBV14 and TRBJ2-3, with 10 bases fitting TRBD2. The CDR3 loop spans 16 amino acids. J gave up 8 bases and V 4 bases, and 12 bases lay outside the gene matches. Germline lookup yields CDR1 SGHDN and CDR2 FVKESK. The CDR3 DNA follows: TGTGCCAGCAGCCTCCTAGCGGGAGTCCTTCTGCGTACGCAGTATTTT. Encoded protein: CASSLLAGVLLRTQYF.

The count of this clone is one. V gene TRBV10-3 combines with J gene TRBJ2-3; 7 nucleotides align to TRBD2. The germline gives CDR1 ENHRY, CDR2 SYGVKD. Trimming at V came to 3 bases and at J to 3 bases, leaving 9 bases not matched to a gene. The CDR3 consists of 16 residues. CDR3 DNA sequence: TGTGCCATCAGTGAAAAGGCGGGAGCTTGGACAGATACGCAGTATTTT. Its protein is CAISEKAGAWTDTQYF.

The chain combines TRBV10-3 with TRBJ1-1; the match to TRBD1 covers 8 bases. After removal of 5 bases from V and 0 bases from J, the junction contained 11 bases not matched to a gene. The CDR3 is 17 residues long. The germline V gene has CDR1 ENHRY and CDR2 SYGVKD. CDR3 amino acids: CAISHGQGTTMNTEAFF. The CDR3 nucleotides are TGTGCCATCAGTCATGGACAGGGCACAACCATGAACACTGAAGCTTTCTTT.

This clone has a single count. The rearrangement uses TRBV4-3 and TRBJ2-1; TRBD1 aligns across 12 bases. CDR3 length equals 18 residues. The V segment lost 0 bases and the J segment 7 bases; nucleotides outside the gene matches: 10. Germline V gene data show CDR1 as LGHNA and CDR2 as YSLEER. This chain's CDR3 is CASSQDWAGQGARNEQFF. The DNA for the CDR3 is TGCGCCAGCAGCCAAGATTGGGCGGGACAGGGGGCGAGGAATGAGCAGTTCTTC.

V gene TRBV5-1 combines with J gene TRBJ2-3; 13 bases fit TRBD2. The V and J ends lost 4 bases and 1 base, in that order; junction bases with no gene match: 6. The germline V gene has CDR1 SGHRS and CDR2 YFSETQ. The CDR3 has 17 amino acids. Written as DNA, the CDR3 is TGCGCCAGCAGCCGGTATGGACTAGCGGGGGGCACAGATACGCAGTATTTT. Its translation: CASSRYGLAGGTDTQYF.

This chain links TRBV5-4 with TRBJ2-2; 9 bases are shared with TRBD2. The CDR3 length is 16 residues. Germline-derived CDR1 and CDR2 are SGHNT and YYREEE (reference sequence). Unmatched junction bases numbered 10, after V lost 5 bases and J lost 5 bases. CDR3 bases: TGTGCCAGCAGGATGCGGACTAGCGTGGGGACCGGGGAGCTGTTTTTT. Encoded protein: CASRMRTSVGTGELFF.

This chain connects TRBV27 to TRBJ2-2; TRBD1 matches at 7 bases. Germline values: CDR1 MNHEY, CDR2 SMNVEV (reference sequence). This CDR3 comprises 17 residues. V lost 6 bases to trimming and J lost 4 bases; unmatched junction nucleotides: 14. This CDR3 is CASSRPPDRVGTGELFF. CDR3 nucleotide sequence: TGTGCCAGCAGCCGACCACCAGACAGGGTGGGCACCGGGGAGCTGTTTTTT.

The chain links TRBV7-2 to TRBJ2-7; tentative D call: TRBD1 (6 bases). This CDR3 contains 15 residues. Germline V CDR1 and CDR2: SGHTA, FQGNSA. Trimming removed 4 bases from V and 7 bases from J, with 20 bases in between. The CDR3 sequence: CASSYKSGATGEQYF. The CDR3 DNA is TGTGCCAGCAGCTACAAATCAGGGGCGACGGGGGAGCAGTACTTC.

Comment on this clone: Other DNA sequences in the sample encode the same CDR3. The chain has TRBV7-2 and TRBJ1-6; D call uncertain. The V and J ends lost 5 bases and 6 bases respectively, with 5 bases between them. The CDR3 spans 12 residues. Germline V gene sequence: CDR1 SGHTA, CDR2 FQGNSA. The CDR3 coding sequence is TGTGCCAGCAGCAATCGTAATTCACCCCTCCACTTT. Translated, it gives CASSNRNSPLHF.

This chain links TRBV5-5 with TRBJ2-5; 12 bases match TRBD2. Looked up from germline, CDR1 is SGHKS and CDR2 is YYEKEE (reference sequence). The CDR3 has 16 residues. Trimming took 4 bases from V and 2 from J; bases not matched to a gene: 6. The chain's CDR3 is CASSRGTSGLQETQYF. CDR3 nucleotide sequence: TGTGCCAGCAGCCGAGGGACTAGCGGGCTTCAAGAGACCCAGTACTTC.

The chain recombines TRBV5-1 with TRBJ1-6; no definite D call. Trimming cost V 6 bases and J 8 bases, with 18 bases left between them. The CDR3 has 15 residues. Germline V lookup: CDR1 SGHRS, CDR2 YFSETQ. The CDR3 DNA follows: TGCGCCAGCACTCCCCGCGGGGATTTCTATTCACCCCTCCACTTT. It encodes CASTPRGDFYSPLHF. The variable domain in full, completed from reference TRBV5-1 and TRBJ1-6, reads KAGVTQTPRYLIKTRGQQVTLSCSPISGHRSVSWYQQTPGQGLQFLFEYFSETQRNKGNFPGRFSGRQFSNSRSEMNVSTLELGDSALYLCASTPRGDFYSPLHFGNGTRLTVT.